This T cell receptor beta chain was recovered during a study of T cell repertoires in cytomegalovirus infection. Study information: The authors relied on CMV epitopes, both recently identified HLA-C-restricted and well-studied HLA-B-restricted. Both CMV infection and a matching HLA type were indicated by public TCR beta signatures. Overall study results and limits: Predominance within the ex vivo response was attributable to HLA-C-restricted CMV-specific TCR beta clonotypes.

Each CDR3 protein is one row after TCRdb ran MiXCR on the reads. The sample records fewer than 1,000,000 distinct CDR3 sequences, less than 35% being singletons. Notes on this clonotype: What it binds is unknown.

The receptor was derived from a human donor in good health (CMV status not recorded). Some clones in this sample may be carry-over from other donors' samples. The sample in question was cultured CD8+ T cells from PBMCs, obtained from culture after CMV antigen stimulation.

This CDR3 is CSVENDPGTQYF. In DNA, the CDR3 is TGCAGCGTTGAGAACGACCCCGGGACCCAGTACTTC. This sequence joins TRBV29-1 and TRBJ2-5; D gene unclear. CDR3 length equals 12 residues. The germline V gene has CDR1 SQVTM and CDR2 ANQGSEA. With 3 bases removed from V and 7 bases from J, the gap between germline ends came to 12 bases.